This note documents a single TCR beta chain sequence. The antigen remains undetermined. The genomic DNA of each subset was split evenly across several immunoSEQ plates. Data came from immunoSEQ multiplex PCR; TCRdb stores just in-frame clones and leaves some out. The table includes some 2 million clones, over 85% detected once. This sample is drawn from a study of shared clonotypes between healthy human individuals. Regarding the study as a whole: The authors sampled blood alone, and tissue repertoires likely differ.

Partitioning of CD4+ cells yielded a CD45RA+ naive subset and a CD45RA-negative memory subset. V dropped 3 bases and J dropped 4; count of bases not matched to a gene: 6. CDR1 MGHDK and CDR2 SYGVNS come from the germline V gene. This CDR3 contains 16 residues. This receptor was obtained from a man younger than 30 in good health. Sequenced sample: naive CD4+ T cells sorted from blood. The subset was: CD45RA+ positively selected. The V call is TRBV25-1, the J call TRBJ2-2; 9 positions agree with TRBD2. Here the CDR3 DNA reads TGTGCCAGCAGTGATAGCGGGAGAAGCGTCACCGGGGAGCTGTTTTTT. This sequence encodes CASSDSGRSVTGELFF. The full variable domain, in which reference TRBV25-1 and TRBJ2-2 provide the parts outside the CDR3, is EADIYQTPRYLVIGTGKKITLECSQTMGHDKMYWYQQDPGMELHLIHYSYGVNSTEKGDLSSESTVSRIRTEHFPLTLESARPSHTSQYLCASSDSGRSVTGELFFGEGSRLTVL.